Presented here are 30 T cell receptor beta chains from one specimen sequenced in a study of blood T cell repertoires in COVID-19. Assay used: immunoSEQ multiplex PCR; TCRdb lists only in-frame clones, some missing. The sample holds approximately 160,000 clones; over 75% are singletons and the top ten take roughly 10%. The material sequenced was peripheral blood. These receptors were obtained from a human donor in a cohort sampled during active COVID-19.

This clone was seen a single time. The J gene is TRBJ2-7, the V gene TRBV15; TRBD2 matches at 8 bases. Germline V CDR1 and CDR2: LNHNV, YYDKDF (reference sequence). The CDR3 loop spans 14 amino acids. The V gene end was trimmed by 9 bases and the J gene end by 6 bases; junction bases not matched to a gene: 13. The CDR3: CATSHSSGGSEQYF. In nucleotides, the CDR3 is TGTGCCACGAGCCACTCCAGCGGGGGCTCCGAGCAGTACTTC.

The gene calls are TRBV11-2 and TRBJ1-2, with D uncertain. The CDR3 runs 13 residues. The V gene lost 1 base and the J gene lost 6 bases, with 9 bases spanning the gap. Germline values: CDR1 SGHAT, CDR2 FQNNGV. The CDR3 protein is CASSLVLGDGYTF. DNA for the CDR3: TGTGCCAGCAGCTTAGTTCTGGGAGATGGCTACACCTTC. Together with reference TRBV11-2 and TRBJ1-2, the CDR3 gives the full variable domain: EAGVAQSPRYKIIEKRQSVAFWCNPISGHATLYWYQQILGQGPKLLIQFQNNGVVDDSQLPKDRFSAERLKGVDSTLKIQPAKLEDSAVYLCASSLVLGDGYTFGSGTRLTVV.

This rearrangement joins TRBV4-3 to TRBJ1-1, with TRBD1 matching 8 bases. Looked up from germline, CDR1 is LGHNA and CDR2 is YSLEER. There are 14 residues in the CDR3. The trim removed 4 bases at V and 1 base at J, leaving 2 bases unmatched. In DNA form, the CDR3 reads TGCGCCAGCAGCCGAGACAGGGGGAACACTGAAGCTTTCTTT. Amino acids: CASSRDRGNTEAFF.

The gene calls are TRBV4-3 and TRBJ2-1; 10 nucleotides agree with TRBD1. The V and J ends lost 1 base and 4 bases, in that order; junction bases with no gene match: 10. Germline assignment: CDR1 LGHNA and CDR2 YSLEER. The CDR3 length is 18 residues. CDR3 sequence reads: CASSQAPEGDRGYNEQFF. CDR3 DNA: TGCGCCAGCAGCCAAGCACCGGAGGGGGACAGGGGTTACAATGAGCAGTTCTTC.

The chain combines TRBV11-2 with TRBJ2-6, with D tentatively TRBD2 (5 bases). The V end lost 2 bases, the J end lost 0 bases, and 17 bases lay between the germline ends. The CDR3 runs 19 residues. Germline CDR1 SGHAT, CDR2 FQNNGV. This chain's CDR3 is CASSLFTVTAVSGANVLTF. The CDR3 DNA sequence: TGTGCCAGCAGCTTATTTACCGTCACAGCGGTCTCTGGGGCCAACGTCCTGACTTTC.

V usage is TRBV7-6 and J usage is TRBJ2-3, with 7 positions matching TRBD2. CDR3 size: 13 residues. Looked up from germline, CDR1 is SGHVS and CDR2 is FNYEAQ. The J segment lost 6 bases and the V segment lost 2 bases, leaving 2 bases of the junction unmatched. The CDR3 here is CASSLPRGDTQYF. CDR3 DNA sequence: TGTGCCAGCAGCTTACCGCGGGGGGATACGCAGTATTTT.

The CDR3 sequence: CASRPPGQGSYEQYF. CDR3 in DNA: TGTGCCAGCAGACCCCCGGGACAAGGCTCCTACGAGCAGTACTTC. This chain uses TRBV11-2 with TRBJ2-7; possible D gene TRBD1, 6 bases. The CDR3 is made up of 15 amino acids. With 6 bases removed from V and 0 bases from J, the gap between germline ends came to 15 bases. Germline values: CDR1 SGHAT, CDR2 FQNNGV. Using reference TRBV11-2 and TRBJ2-7 for the parts outside the CDR3, the full variable domain is EAGVAQSPRYKIIEKRQSVAFWCNPISGHATLYWYQQILGQGPKLLIQFQNNGVVDDSQLPKDRFSAERLKGVDSTLKIQPAKLEDSAVYLCASRPPGQGSYEQYFGPGTRLTVT.

This clone has ten or more counts. The chain recombines TRBV28 with TRBJ2-7, with 7 nucleotides matching TRBD1. The CDR3 consists of 15 residues. V was pared by 1 base and J by 6 bases, with 9 bases of the junction left unmatched. Germline V gives CDR1 MDHEN, CDR2 SYDVKM. CDR3 in amino acids: CASSLSPGGFSEQYF. DNA for the CDR3: TGTGCCAGCAGTTTATCACCAGGGGGATTTAGCGAGCAGTACTTC.

The chain combines TRBV6-2 or TRBV6-3 with TRBJ2-7, with a weak D call TRBD2 (6 bases). CDR3 length equals 17 residues. Germline lookup yields CDR1 MNHEY and CDR2 SVGEGT. Trimming cost V 4 bases and J 2 bases, with 21 bases left between them. The CDR3 coding sequence is TGTGCCAGCAGTTTTACACCTAAATCCGGGGGACCCTACGAGCAGTACTTC. Translation: CASSFTPKSGGPYEQYF.

This chain uses TRBV13 with TRBJ2-1, with 10 bases fitting TRBD2. The CDR3 length is 14 residues. The J segment lost 5 bases and the V segment lost 4 bases, leaving 2 bases of the junction unmatched. CDR1 and CDR2 from the germline V gene are PRHDT and FYEKMQ (reference sequence). DNA of the CDR3: TGTGCCAGCAGCTCAGCGGGAGGGAACAATGAGCAGTTCTTC. It encodes CASSSAGGNNEQFF.

The chain employs TRBV4-3 and TRBJ2-2, with 10 bases fitting TRBD1. CDR1 is LGHNA, CDR2 YSLEER, per germline. V was pared by 2 bases and J by 4 bases, with 4 bases of the junction left unmatched. There are 16 residues in the CDR3. This CDR3 is CASSQLGTGATGELFF. The CDR3 DNA sequence: TGCGCCAGCAGCCAACTCGGGACAGGGGCCACCGGGGAGCTGTTTTTT.

The chain has TRBV27 and TRBJ1-5; 8 bases align to TRBD1. With 9 bases clipped from V and 1 base from J, the junction kept 11 bases outside the gene matches. The CDR3 totals 16 residues. The germline V gene has CDR1 MNHEY and CDR2 SMNVEV (reference sequence). CDR3: CASSGAPGGSNQPQHF. CDR3 DNA sequence: TGTGCCAGTTCAGGGGCACCAGGGGGCAGCAATCAGCCCCAGCATTTT.

The chain recombines TRBV5-4 with TRBJ1-1; TRBD1 matches at 12 bases. In germline, CDR1 is SGHNT, CDR2 YYREEE (reference sequence). With 4 bases clipped from V and 11 bases from J, the junction kept 15 bases outside the gene matches. This CDR3 has 16 residues. The CDR3 loop reads CASSTGTGGKSMLAFF. In DNA, the CDR3 is TGTGCCAGCAGCACGGGGACAGGGGGCAAATCCATGTTGGCTTTCTTT.

The CDR3: CASSYGRTANEKLFF. The CDR3 region has the DNA TGTGCCAGCAGTTATGGCCGGACTGCAAATGAAAAACTGTTTTTT. The V call is TRBV6-2 or TRBV6-3, the J call TRBJ1-4; no firm D call. This CDR3 region has 15 residues. Germline CDR1 and CDR2: MNHEY and SVGEGT. V was pared by 3 bases and J by 5 bases, with 13 bases between.

The V call is TRBV19, the J call TRBJ2-2; TRBD1 aligns across 10 bases. V lost 5 bases to trimming and J lost 5 bases; unmatched junction nucleotides: 5. Germline assignment: CDR1 LNHDA and CDR2 SQIVND (reference sequence). The CDR3 has 15 amino acids. The CDR3 DNA reads TGTGCCAGTAGTGGGGGACAGGGGTGGACCGGGGAGCTGTTTTTT. Encoded protein: CASSGGQGWTGELFF.

The chain links TRBV11-2 to TRBJ2-5; TRBD1 matches 7 bases. This CDR3 region has 19 residues. Per the germline V gene, CDR1 is SGHAT and CDR2 is FQNNGV. Germline trimming cut 3 bases from V and 2 bases from J; bases unmatched to any gene: 18. CDR3 nucleotides: TGTGCCAGCAGCTTTTTTTCGGTAGTTCAGGGGGTACAGCAAGAGACCCAGTACTTC. The encoded protein is CASSFFSVVQGVQQETQYF.

The chain uses TRBV27 and TRBJ2-5; 11 nucleotides line up with TRBD1. Unmatched junction bases numbered 7, after V lost 6 bases and J lost 7 bases. This CDR3 is built from 14 residues. Germline V gene lookup returns CDR1 MNHEY and CDR2 SMNVEV (reference sequence). The CDR3 sequence: CASRGTGGVGTQYF. The CDR3 coding sequence is TGTGCCAGCAGAGGGACAGGGGGAGTGGGGACCCAGTACTTC.

The V gene is TRBV18, the J gene TRBJ1-4; D uncertain. V gave up 3 bases and J gave up 3 bases, with 11 bases separating them. Germline V CDR1 and CDR2: KGHSH, LQKENI. CDR3 size: 15 residues. CDR3 DNA sequence: TGTGCCAGCTCACCTCCGTTCAGTGCTAATGAAAAACTGTTTTTT. This encodes CASSPPFSANEKLFF.

Only one count was recorded for this clone. V usage is TRBV14 and J usage is TRBJ2-7, with D possibly being TRBD1 (5 bases). Trimming shortened V by 4 bases and J by 2 bases, and 9 bases separated the two germline ends. The length of the CDR3 is 13 residues. CDR1 is SGHDN, CDR2 FVKESK, per germline. CDR3 sequence: CASSLGAPYEQYF. The CDR3 nucleotides are TGTGCCAGCAGCCTTGGGGCCCCCTACGAGCAGTACTTC.

This chain joins TRBV4-3 and TRBJ2-1, with unresolved D. V was shortened by 0 bases and J by 13 bases, with 16 bases between the two germline ends. The germline V gene has CDR1 LGHNA and CDR2 YSLEER. The CDR3 is 14 amino acids. This CDR3 reads CASSQDPTLADQFF. CDR3 nucleotides: TGCGCCAGCAGCCAAGATCCCACGTTGGCGGATCAGTTCTTC.

The genes are TRBV9 and TRBJ1-1, with a weak D call TRBD1 (5 bases). Germline values: CDR1 SGDLS, CDR2 YYNGEE. The V gene lost 4 bases and the J gene lost 3 bases, with 13 bases spanning the gap. CDR3 length: 14 residues. This chain's CDR3 is CASSIQGWDTEAFF. The DNA for the CDR3 is TGTGCCAGCAGCATCCAGGGATGGGACACTGAAGCTTTCTTT.

The gene calls are TRBV19 and TRBJ2-5, with 13 bases fitting TRBD2. CDR1 and CDR2 (germline): LNHDA, SQIVND (reference sequence). V trimming: 5 bases; J trimming: 4 bases; junction bases outside the gene matches: 7. The CDR3 consists of 16 residues. This chain's CDR3 is CASSQTSGGEGETQYF. In DNA form, the CDR3 reads TGTGCCAGTAGTCAAACTAGCGGGGGGGAAGGAGAGACCCAGTACTTC.

The chain is built from TRBV30 and TRBJ1-3; D may be TRBD1 (5 bases). With 5 bases removed from V and 2 bases from J, the gap between germline ends came to 13 bases. The length of the CDR3 is 14 residues. CDR1 is GTSNPN and CDR2 is SVGIG in the germline V gene (reference sequence). Here the CDR3 DNA reads TGTGCCTGGGGGACCCCCGGGGCTGGAAACACCATATATTTT. This translates into CAWGTPGAGNTIYF.

This sequence joins TRBV6-5 and TRBJ1-2, with TRBD1 matching 9 bases. Per the germline V gene, CDR1 is MNHEY and CDR2 is SVGAGI. The V gene end was trimmed by 0 bases and the J gene end by 3 bases; junction bases not matched to a gene: 5. The CDR3 covers 16 residues. The CDR3 sequence: CASSYSGQGFHYGYTF. CDR3 sequence (DNA): TGTGCCAGCAGTTACTCGGGACAGGGATTCCACTATGGCTACACCTTC.

The rearrangement uses TRBV9 and TRBJ2-2, with D unclear. Germline V lookup: CDR1 SGDLS, CDR2 YYNGEE. Trimming took 0 bases from V and 5 from J, leaving 8 bases between them. This CDR3 is 14 amino acids long. The CDR3 spells CASSVDPGTGELFF. In DNA, the CDR3 is TGTGCCAGCAGCGTAGATCCGGGTACCGGGGAGCTGTTTTTT.

V and J are TRBV7-2 and TRBJ2-7, with 8 nucleotides matching TRBD2. V lost 5 bases, J lost 0 bases, and 12 bases stayed unmatched. Germline lookup yields CDR1 SGHTA and CDR2 FQGNSA. The CDR3 is 17 residues long. The CDR3 DNA follows: TGTGCCAGCAGCGCCAAGGCGGGGGGAACCGTCTCCTACGAGCAGTACTTC. Its translation is CASSAKAGGTVSYEQYF.

This chain connects TRBV9 to TRBJ1-4; D unresolved. The germline CDR1 and CDR2 sequences are SGDLS and YYNGEE. V lost 4 bases and J 8 bases, leaving 15 bases between the germline ends. The CDR3 length is 14 residues. CDR3 coding DNA: TGTGCCAGCAGCTCAAGGGCGGGGAGAGAAAAACTGTTTTTT. This codes for CASSSRAGREKLFF.

This chain connects TRBV7-9 to TRBJ2-1; the match to TRBD2 covers 9 bases. J gave up 4 bases and V 5 bases, and 6 bases lay outside the gene matches. The length of the CDR3 is 15 residues. Germline V gene sequence: CDR1 SEHNR, CDR2 FQNEAQ (reference sequence). The CDR3 DNA sequence: TGTGCCAGCAGCCTTAGCGGGGGAGCGTACAATGAGCAGTTCTTC. This encodes CASSLSGGAYNEQFF.

The chain recombines TRBV5-1 with TRBJ1-6, with 10 bases identical to TRBD1. V was clipped by 2 bases and J by 9 bases; unmatched bases: 5. Germline V gene sequence: CDR1 SGHRS, CDR2 YFSETQ. The CDR3 is made up of 15 amino acids. The CDR3 loop reads CASSFGGTGVSPLHF. The CDR3 region has the DNA TGCGCCAGCAGCTTCGGAGGGACAGGGGTTTCACCCCTCCACTTT.

This clone was counted only a few times. The chain uses TRBV30 and TRBJ1-2, with 8 bases identical to TRBD1. CDR3 length: 13 residues. Germline V gene data show CDR1 as GTSNPN and CDR2 as SVGIG (reference sequence). Trimming at V came to 2 bases and at J to 7 bases, leaving 6 bases not matched to a gene. CDR3 sequence reads: CAWSLRGRGGYTF. CDR3 DNA: TGTGCCTGGAGTCTCAGGGGGCGCGGTGGCTACACCTTC.